This passage covers 3 T cell receptor beta chains from one sample sequenced in a study of blood T cell repertoires in COVID-19. Libraries were prepared by immunoSEQ multiplex PCR; TCRdb keeps only in-frame clonotypes and omits some of them. The sample gives roughly 360,000 clones, approximately 87% of which show up once; 1% to 1.5% is in the top ten. The specimen was PBMCs or T cells enriched from blood (not recorded which). Every receptor here comes from a man younger than 40 who had recovered from COVID-19.

The chain employs TRBV6-2 or TRBV6-3 and TRBJ1-2; the D gene is possibly TRBD1 (5 bases). Trimming took off 3 bases at V and 7 bases at J, with 9 bases between the two ends. Germline assignment: CDR1 MNHEY and CDR2 SVGEGT. CDR3 length: 12 residues. CDR3 in amino acids: CASSYQGSGYTF. Written as DNA, the CDR3 is TGTGCCAGCAGTTATCAGGGATCTGGCTACACCTTC.

J is TRBJ2-7 and V is TRBV29-1; D may be TRBD2 (7 bases). The V end was cut by 5 bases, the J end by 3 bases, with 14 bases between. This CDR3 is 13 amino acids long. Germline loops: CDR1 SQVTM, CDR2 ANQGSEA. The CDR3 nucleotides are TGCAGCGTTATTAGGGGAGGGGGCTACGAGCAGTACTTC. It translates to CSVIRGGGYEQYF.

There are a few counts of this clone. The chain joins TRBV7-9 to TRBJ1-2; perhaps TRBD1 as D (5 bases). Germline V CDR1 and CDR2: SEHNR, FQNEAQ (reference sequence). CDR3 length: 15 residues. Trimming pared 5 bases from V and 5 bases from J, leaving 18 bases between. In DNA form, the CDR3 reads TGTGCCAGCAGCCTCAGCGGGACCCTTACTTATGGCTACACCTTC. It is translated as CASSLSGTLTYGYTF.